Following are 18 T cell receptor beta chains from one sample sequenced in a study of OX40 agonist ivuxolimab in advanced cancers. The table came from immunoSEQ multiplex PCR; TCRdb's copy has only in-frame clones and leaves some out. The sample includes 8,500 to 13,000 clones, roughly 78% of them seen just once. The specimen comprised CD4+ or CD8+ T cells sorted from blood, sampled in a trial of the OX40 agonist ivuxolimab. Receptor source: an adult with an advanced solid tumor such as melanoma, head and neck, liver or kidney cancer.

V gene TRBV19 combines with J gene TRBJ2-7; D is undetermined. Trimming took 6 bases from V and 0 from J, leaving 18 bases between them. The CDR3 totals 16 residues. The germline V gene encodes CDR1 LNHDA and CDR2 SQIVND (reference sequence). The CDR3 DNA reads as TGTGCCAGTAGCTCAGCCGGGTCTTCTAGCTCCTACGAGCAGTACTTC. Amino acid sequence: CASSSAGSSSSYEQYF.

The J gene is TRBJ2-5, the V gene TRBV5-6; D perhaps matches TRBD1 (6 bases). The CDR3 consists of 13 residues. The V and J ends lost 5 bases and 2 bases respectively, with 10 bases between them. Germline CDR1 and CDR2: SGHDT and YYEEEE. This CDR3 reads CASRTGPQETQYF. The CDR3 DNA is TGTGCCAGCAGAACAGGGCCTCAAGAGACCCAGTACTTC.

This clone is classed as medium-sized. The chain carries TRBV5-4 and TRBJ1-1, with D perhaps matching TRBD1 (5 bases). This CDR3 is 17 amino acids long. The germline V gene has CDR1 SGHNT and CDR2 YYREEE (reference sequence). Trimming removed 4 bases from V and 3 bases from J, with 22 bases in between. The CDR3 nucleotides read TGTGCCAGCAGCCGAAGTACCCCAGGGAGGGTAGACACTGAAGCTTTCTTT. Amino acid sequence: CASSRSTPGRVDTEAFF.

This clone has just one count. The V gene is TRBV4-3, the J gene TRBJ1-2, with D possibly being TRBD1 (5 bases). The germline V gene has CDR1 LGHNA and CDR2 YSLEER. V lost 0 bases and J 4 bases, leaving 6 bases between the germline ends. The CDR3 has 13 residues. The CDR3 loop reads CASSQDGTYGYTF. CDR3 coding DNA: TGCGCCAGCAGCCAAGACGGGACCTATGGCTACACCTTC.

The gene calls are TRBV9 and TRBJ2-2; D is perhaps TRBD2 (7 bases). This CDR3 spans 16 amino acids. CDR1 SGDLS and CDR2 YYNGEE come from the germline V gene. V was cut by 4 bases and J by 7 bases, with 20 bases left in between. The CDR3 is CASSPYGGRPGGELFF. Written as DNA, the CDR3 is TGTGCCAGCAGCCCCTACGGGGGGCGCCCCGGCGGGGAGCTGTTTTTT.

This rearrangement joins TRBV9 to TRBJ2-1; D gene uncertain. This CDR3 region has 14 residues. Trimming pared 0 bases from V and 6 bases from J, leaving 10 bases between. CDR1 is SGDLS, CDR2 YYNGEE, per germline. The CDR3 spells CASSVVDTINEQFF. The DNA for the CDR3 is TGTGCCAGCAGCGTAGTGGATACTATCAATGAGCAGTTCTTC. Together with reference TRBV9 and TRBJ2-1, the CDR3 gives the full variable domain: DSGVTQTPKHLITATGQRVTLRCSPRSGDLSVYWYQQSLDQGLQFLIQYYNGEERAKGNILERFSAQQFPDLHSELNLSSLELGDSALYFCASSVVDTINEQFFGPGTRLTVL.

The chain couples TRBV30 to TRBJ2-1, with a weak D call TRBD1 (5 bases). This CDR3 spans 14 amino acids. CDR1 and CDR2 (germline): GTSNPN, SVGIG (reference sequence). V shed 2 bases and J shed 3 bases, with 11 bases lying between them. The CDR3 reads CAWSKGIGYNEQFF. As DNA, the CDR3 is TGTGCCTGGAGTAAGGGGATCGGCTACAATGAGCAGTTCTTC. The whole variable domain, remainder taken from reference TRBV30 and TRBJ2-1, is SQTIHQWPATLVQPVGSPLSLECTVEGTSNPNLYWYRQAAGRGLQLLFYSVGIGQISSEVPQNLSASRPQDRQFILSSKKLLLSDSGFYLCAWSKGIGYNEQFFGPGTRLTVL.

V is TRBV11-2 and J is TRBJ2-5; no reliable D call. Germline V gene sequence: CDR1 SGHAT, CDR2 FQNNGV. The CDR3 length is 15 residues. V dropped 1 base and J dropped 4 bases, with 13 bases sitting between them. The CDR3 DNA reads as TGTGCCAGCAGCTTAGGCCCGACTCTTGTAGAGACCCAGTACTTC. Protein product: CASSLGPTLVETQYF. Supplemented by reference TRBV11-2 and TRBJ2-5, the full variable domain reads EAGVAQSPRYKIIEKRQSVAFWCNPISGHATLYWYQQILGQGPKLLIQFQNNGVVDDSQLPKDRFSAERLKGVDSTLKIQPAKLEDSAVYLCASSLGPTLVETQYFGPGTRLLVL.

The chain recombines TRBV30 with TRBJ2-1, with D possibly being TRBD1 or TRBD2 (5 bases each). Germline V gives CDR1 GTSNPN, CDR2 SVGIG (reference sequence). Trimming took 0 bases from V and 0 from J, leaving 9 bases between them. The CDR3 contains 15 residues. Here the CDR3 reads CAWSVPGRSYNEQFF. The CDR3 DNA is TGTGCCTGGAGTGTACCGGGGCGCTCCTACAATGAGCAGTTCTTC.

This clone is a singleton in its sample. V gene TRBV5-1 combines with J gene TRBJ1-4; D is unclear. This CDR3 contains 14 residues. The V and J ends lost 3 bases and 7 bases respectively, with 13 bases between them. Germline-derived CDR1 and CDR2 are SGHRS and YFSETQ. The DNA for the CDR3 is TGCGCCAGCAGCTCCGATCTCGGCCGTGAAAAACTGTTTTTT. Protein product: CASSSDLGREKLFF.

The chain has TRBV5-4 and TRBJ2-7; 7 positions match TRBD2. CDR3 length: 15 residues. Germline values: CDR1 SGHNT, CDR2 YYREEE (reference sequence). The J segment lost 0 bases and the V segment lost 0 bases, leaving 3 bases of the junction unmatched. The CDR3, as DNA: TGTGCCAGCAGCTTGGAGGGCGGGAGCTCCTACGAGCAGTACTTC. Its protein is CASSLEGGSSYEQYF.

This clone was seen only a few times. The chain recombines TRBV4-1 with TRBJ2-1; 8 bases map to TRBD1. The germline V gene encodes CDR1 MGHRA and CDR2 YSYEKL. The V and J ends lost 2 bases and 9 bases, in that order; junction bases with no gene match: 9. The CDR3 covers 15 residues. The CDR3: CASSQFGQGNGEQFF. CDR3 in DNA: TGCGCCAGCAGCCAATTTGGACAGGGAAACGGTGAGCAGTTCTTC.

The chain employs TRBV27 and TRBJ1-5; weak D call: TRBD1 (6 bases). Germline V lookup: CDR1 MNHEY, CDR2 SMNVEV (reference sequence). Trimming took off 6 bases at V and 1 base at J, with 13 bases between the two ends. There are 15 residues in the CDR3. CDR3 coding DNA: TGTGCCAGCAGGCTGGGGGCCGGAAGCAATCAGCCCCAGCATTTT. Translation: CASRLGAGSNQPQHF.

The V gene is TRBV7-9, the J gene TRBJ1-2; 10 positions agree with TRBD1. Germline CDR1 and CDR2: SEHNR and FQNEAQ (reference sequence). Trimming at V came to 4 bases and at J to 3 bases, leaving 5 bases not matched to a gene. The CDR3 covers 15 residues. This CDR3 is CASSSSGTGDYGYTF. The CDR3 region has the DNA TGTGCCAGCAGCTCGTCCGGGACAGGGGACTATGGCTACACCTTC.

The CDR3 DNA is TGTGCCAGCAGTTCGACAGGCAATCAGCCCCAGCATTTT. This sequence encodes CASSSTGNQPQHF. V usage is TRBV4-2 and J usage is TRBJ1-5; perhaps TRBD1 as D (5 bases). The V gene lost 6 bases and the J gene lost 2 bases, with 8 bases spanning the gap. Germline V gene data show CDR1 as LGHNA and CDR2 as YNFKEQ. CDR3 size: 13 residues.

The genes are TRBV14 and TRBJ2-7; 9 positions agree with TRBD1. The CDR3 spans 14 residues. Germline lookup yields CDR1 SGHDN and CDR2 FVKESK. Unmatched junction bases numbered 5, after V lost 5 bases and J lost 3 bases. CDR3 region: CASSATGQGYEQYF. CDR3 DNA: TGTGCCAGCAGCGCAACGGGACAGGGCTACGAGCAGTACTTC.

Of note for this clone: Other DNA sequences in the same sample also yield this CDR3. The CDR3 nucleotides read TGTGCCAGCAGCGTAGATGGAGTGGGGGCCAACGTCCTGACTTTC. As protein: CASSVDGVGANVLTF. V usage is TRBV9 and J usage is TRBJ2-6; D is ambiguous. CDR3 length equals 15 residues. Trimming left V 0 bases short and J 4 bases short, with 8 bases between. Per germline, CDR1 SGDLS and CDR2 YYNGEE.

A few counts support this clone. The J gene is TRBJ1-4, the V gene TRBV28, with 7 bases lining up with TRBD1. Germline V CDR1 and CDR2: MDHEN, SYDVKM. The CDR3 is 15 residues long. V lost 3 bases to trimming and J lost 7 bases; unmatched junction nucleotides: 8. DNA of the CDR3: TGTGCCAGCAGTTTGAGGAGACAGGGTGGTGAAAAACTGTTTTTT. It translates to CASSLRRQGGEKLFF.